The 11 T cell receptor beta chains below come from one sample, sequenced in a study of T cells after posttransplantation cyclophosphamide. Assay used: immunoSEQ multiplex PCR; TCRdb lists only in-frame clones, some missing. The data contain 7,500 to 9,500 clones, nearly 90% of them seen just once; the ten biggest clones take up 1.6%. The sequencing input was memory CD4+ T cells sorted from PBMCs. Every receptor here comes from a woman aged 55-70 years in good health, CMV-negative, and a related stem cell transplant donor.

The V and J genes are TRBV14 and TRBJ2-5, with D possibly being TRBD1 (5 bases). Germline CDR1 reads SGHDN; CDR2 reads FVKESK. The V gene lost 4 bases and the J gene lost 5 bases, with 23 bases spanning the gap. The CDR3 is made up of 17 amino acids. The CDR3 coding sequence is TGTGCCAGCAGCCCTCTAGGCTGGGGCCTATCGTATGAGACCCAGTACTTC. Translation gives CASSPLGWGLSYETQYF.

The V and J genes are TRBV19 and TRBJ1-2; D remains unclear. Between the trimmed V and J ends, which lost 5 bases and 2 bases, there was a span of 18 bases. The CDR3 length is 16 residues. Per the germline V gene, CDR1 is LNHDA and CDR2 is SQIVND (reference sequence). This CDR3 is CASSPISGEGNYGYTF. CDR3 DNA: TGTGCCAGTAGTCCAATATCCGGGGAGGGAAACTATGGCTACACCTTC.

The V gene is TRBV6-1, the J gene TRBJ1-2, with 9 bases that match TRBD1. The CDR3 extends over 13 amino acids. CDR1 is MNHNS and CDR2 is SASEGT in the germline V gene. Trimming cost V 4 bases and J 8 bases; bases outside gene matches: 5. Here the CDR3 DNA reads TGTGCCAGCAGTGCCACAGGGGGCAGAGGCTACACCTTC. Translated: CASSATGGRGYTF.

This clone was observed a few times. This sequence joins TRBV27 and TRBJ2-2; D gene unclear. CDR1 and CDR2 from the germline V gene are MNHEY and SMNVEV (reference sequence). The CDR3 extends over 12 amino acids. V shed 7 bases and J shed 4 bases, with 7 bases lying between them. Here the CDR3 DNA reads TGTGCCAGCATCTCTTTCACCGGGGAGCTGTTTTTT. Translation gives CASISFTGELFF.

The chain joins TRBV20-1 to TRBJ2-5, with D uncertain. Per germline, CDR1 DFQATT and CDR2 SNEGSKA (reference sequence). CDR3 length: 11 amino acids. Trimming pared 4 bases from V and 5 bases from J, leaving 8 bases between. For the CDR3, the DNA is TGCAGTGCTATATCCCTCGAGACCCAGTACTTC. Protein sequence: CSAISLETQYF.

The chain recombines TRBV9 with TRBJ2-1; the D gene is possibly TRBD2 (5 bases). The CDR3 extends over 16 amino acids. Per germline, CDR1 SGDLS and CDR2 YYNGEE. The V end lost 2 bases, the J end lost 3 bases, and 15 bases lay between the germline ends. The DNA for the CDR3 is TGTGCCAGCAGCGTGGGTAGCGACCCCGTCTACAATGAGCAGTTCTTC. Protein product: CASSVGSDPVYNEQFF. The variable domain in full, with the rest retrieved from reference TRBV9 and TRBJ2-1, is DSGVTQTPKHLITATGQRVTLRCSPRSGDLSVYWYQQSLDQGLQFLIQYYNGEERAKGNILERFSAQQFPDLHSELNLSSLELGDSALYFCASSVGSDPVYNEQFFGPGTRLTVL.

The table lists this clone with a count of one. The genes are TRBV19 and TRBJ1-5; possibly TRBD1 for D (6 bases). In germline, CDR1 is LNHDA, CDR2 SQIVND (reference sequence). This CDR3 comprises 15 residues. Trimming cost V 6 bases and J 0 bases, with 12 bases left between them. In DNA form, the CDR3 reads TGTGCCAGTAGCCTCAGGGGACATAGCAATCAGCCCCAGCATTTT. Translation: CASSLRGHSNQPQHF.

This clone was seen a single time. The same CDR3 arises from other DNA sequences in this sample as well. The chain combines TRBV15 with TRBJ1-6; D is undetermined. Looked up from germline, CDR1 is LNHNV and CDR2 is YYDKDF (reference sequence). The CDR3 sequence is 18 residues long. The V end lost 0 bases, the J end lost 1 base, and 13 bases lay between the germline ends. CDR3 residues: CATSRDSPTGSYNSPLHF. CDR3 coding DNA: TGTGCCACCAGCAGAGATTCGCCCACCGGGTCCTATAATTCACCCCTCCACTTT.

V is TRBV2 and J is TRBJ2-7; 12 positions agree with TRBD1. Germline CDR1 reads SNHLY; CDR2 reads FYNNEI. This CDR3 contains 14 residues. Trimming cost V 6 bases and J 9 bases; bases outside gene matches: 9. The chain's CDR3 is CASSGLGQGAAQYF. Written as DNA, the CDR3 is TGTGCCAGCAGCGGGTTGGGACAGGGGGCAGCGCAGTACTTC.

The CDR3 loop reads CASSPGTSGSVQYF. In DNA form, the CDR3 reads TGCGCCAGCAGCCCAGGGACTAGCGGGAGTGTCCAGTACTTC. The chain recombines TRBV4-3 with TRBJ2-5; 14 nucleotides line up with TRBD2. Trimming at V came to 4 bases and at J to 10 bases, leaving 5 bases not matched to a gene. Germline CDR1 and CDR2: LGHNA and YSLEER. CDR3 length equals 14 residues.

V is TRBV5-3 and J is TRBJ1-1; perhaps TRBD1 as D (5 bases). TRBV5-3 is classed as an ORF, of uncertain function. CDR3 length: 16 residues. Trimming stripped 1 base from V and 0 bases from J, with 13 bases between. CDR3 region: CARSLYRRGLNTEAFF. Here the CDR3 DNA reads TGTGCCAGAAGCTTGTACCGGAGGGGTTTGAACACTGAAGCTTTCTTT.